Detailed here is one T cell receptor (beta chain). Many counts were recorded for this clonotype. Its recognized antigen is unknown. Per-base qualities were not stored, and no clone one base away is much larger. To prepare the library, 5' RACE was applied. Sequencing was performed on an Illumina HiSeq 2500. The second PCR ran for roughly 6 to 11 cycles and used a J-beta primer mix along with a sample-barcoded 5' primer. A template-switch 5' adaptor carrying 12 random nucleotides introduced a unique molecular identifier onto each TCR beta cDNA molecule. At least 3 million CDR3-containing paired-end reads were obtained from each sample. First-strand cDNA was synthesized from all RNA with the Mint cDNA synthesis kit, primed by a TRBC-specific oligonucleotide. After uracil-DNA glycosylase treatment, a first 18-cycle PCR used universal primers M1SS and BC2_uni_R on all cDNA. Under the source paper's analysis protocol: For normalization, 1 million high-quality reads, each with a distinct molecular identifier, were randomly selected from each sample. Instead of being binned into consensus sequences, reads with shared molecular identifiers were discarded. MiTCR, with a Q25 quality threshold and the strictest error-elimination algorithm, was used for CDR3 identification, clonotype clustering and error correction. A nonparametric unseen species model with Euler transformation was used to estimate a lower bound on total TCR beta diversity. TCRdb trimmed public reads at Q25 via fastp, called clones via MiXCR and kept in-frame beta chains. Rows with a matching CDR3 protein are joined into one entry that keeps the most common DNA and genes. TCRdb's processing, not the study's, gives the V and J calls here. This sample holds just under 900,000 distinct CDR3 sequences; 29% were observed only once. The ten most abundant clones make up 17% of the sample.

This entry comes from a study of blood T cells in healthy people across ages (dated by TCRdb to between 2015 and 2017). About the study as a whole: In model experiments, template switching captured roughly one uniquely barcoded TCR beta cDNA molecule for every two T cells. To track age-related changes in TCR beta repertoire diversity, the study relied on deep sequencing normalized with unique cDNA molecular identifiers. The donors were divided into four age groups: young (average about 15 years), middle-aged (around 41), aged (62) and long-lived (about 84). Donors of different ages were randomly distributed across sequencing lanes to avoid experimental bias. For two donors (one aged 18 to 30 and one aged 80 or older), the study analyzed two additional independent replicas of 1 million unique cDNA reads from the same blood draw. Study-wide conclusions, independent of this receptor: A strong correlation was found between observed TCR beta diversity and the percentage of naive T cells measured by flow cytometry. Observed TCR beta diversity per million T cells fell roughly linearly with age, and a significant reduction was already apparent by age around 40. The long-lived group showed more naive CD4+ T cells, fewer expanded clones and increased TCR diversity than the aged group, suggesting age selection. Donor CMV infection status was unknown, potentially confounding age-related changes in expanded clonotypes. Total diversity estimates from one million sequenced T cells were considered lower bounds and underestimates. Conclusive comparison of naive and antigen-experienced compartments was prevented by the profiling of bulk unsorted PBMCs.

The 39 donors, aged 6 to 90 years, were systemically healthy Caucasian individuals from Russia. Each donor gave 8 to 10 milliliters of peripheral blood, collected into EDTA-treated Vacutainer tubes. Ficoll-Paque density-gradient centrifugation was used to isolate PBMCs, with at least 6 million per sample. Total RNA, at least 6 micrograms per sample, was extracted from PBMCs with Trizol reagent. For every donor, flow cytometry on a PBMC aliquot measured the percentage of naive CD45RAhigh/CD27high T cells. Sequencing input: blood. The clonotype was recovered from a woman older than 75 in good health.

CDR3 protein: CASSLGGEQYF. The DNA reads as follows: TGTGCCAGCAGCCTAGGAGGCGAGCAGTACTTC. The chain joins TRBV12-3 or TRBV12-4 to TRBJ2-7, and possibly TRBD2, on 5 matching bases. From its cysteine to its phenylalanine, the CDR3 spans 11 amino acids. The read is trimmed to its CDR3 DNA, 33 bases read in frame from base 1. Deletion took 6 bases off V and 6 bases off J, with a span of 9 bases between the germline ends.